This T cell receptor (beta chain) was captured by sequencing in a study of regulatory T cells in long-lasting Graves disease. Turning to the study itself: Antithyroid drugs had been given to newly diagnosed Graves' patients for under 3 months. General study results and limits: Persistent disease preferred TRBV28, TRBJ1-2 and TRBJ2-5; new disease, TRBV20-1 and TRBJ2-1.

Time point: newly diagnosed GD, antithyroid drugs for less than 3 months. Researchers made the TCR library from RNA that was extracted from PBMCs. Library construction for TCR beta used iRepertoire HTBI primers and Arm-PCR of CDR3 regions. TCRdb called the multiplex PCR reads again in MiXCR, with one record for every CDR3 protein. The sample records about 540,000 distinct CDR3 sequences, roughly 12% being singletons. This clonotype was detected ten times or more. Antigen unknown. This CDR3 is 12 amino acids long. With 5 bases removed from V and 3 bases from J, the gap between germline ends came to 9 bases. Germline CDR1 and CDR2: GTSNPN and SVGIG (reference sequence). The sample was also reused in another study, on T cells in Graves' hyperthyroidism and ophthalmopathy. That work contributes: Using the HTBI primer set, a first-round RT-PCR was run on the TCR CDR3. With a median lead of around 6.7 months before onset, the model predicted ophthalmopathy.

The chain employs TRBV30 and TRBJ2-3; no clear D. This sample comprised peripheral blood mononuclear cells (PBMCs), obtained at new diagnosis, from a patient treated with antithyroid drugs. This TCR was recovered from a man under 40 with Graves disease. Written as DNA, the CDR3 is TGTGCCTGGGCACTCCAAACAGATACGCAGTATTTT. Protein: CAWALQTDTQYF.